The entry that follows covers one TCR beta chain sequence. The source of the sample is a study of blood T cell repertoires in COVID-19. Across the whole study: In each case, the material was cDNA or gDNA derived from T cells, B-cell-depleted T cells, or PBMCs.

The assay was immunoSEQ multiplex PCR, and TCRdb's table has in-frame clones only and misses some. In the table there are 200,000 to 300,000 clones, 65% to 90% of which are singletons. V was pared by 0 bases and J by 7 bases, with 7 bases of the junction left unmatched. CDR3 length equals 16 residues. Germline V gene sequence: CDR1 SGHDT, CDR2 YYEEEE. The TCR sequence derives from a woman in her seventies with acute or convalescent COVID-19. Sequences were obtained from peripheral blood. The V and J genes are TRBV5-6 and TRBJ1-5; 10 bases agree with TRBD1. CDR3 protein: CASSLAGQGGRQPQHF. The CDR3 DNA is TGTGCCAGCAGCTTGGCAGGACAGGGGGGACGACAGCCCCAGCATTTT.